The rows below give T cell receptor beta chains drawn from one sample of a study of CD8+CD57+ T cells in acquired aplastic anemia. TCRdb passed the reads through MiXCR, listing each CDR3 protein once. The sample records just over 200,000 distinct CDR3 sequences, 55% to 65% being singletons. Sequenced sample: sorted CD4+, CD8+, or CD8+CD57+ T cells (not recorded which) from PBMCs. The receptors come from a human donor with aplastic anemia. CDR3s include the opening cysteine and the closing phenylalanine or tryptophan. The D gene is left open where the match is weak. Size values are once, few and many counts, or a class for expanded clones, and some rows have none.

>TRBV4-2|.|TRBD1|TRBJ1-6
TGTGCCAGCAGCCAAGATACAGGGGACAATTCACCCCTCCACTTT
CASSQDTGDNSPLHF
>TRBV2|.|TRBD2|TRBJ2-7
TGTGCCAGCAGTGATTTTTGGGGGGGTGATACCTACGAGCAGTACTTC
CASSDFWGGDTYEQYF
>TRBV20-1|few|TRBD2|TRBJ2-1
TGCAGTGCTAGAGATCCTAGCGGGAGGATTCGGCAGTTCTTC
CSARDPSGRIRQFF
>TRBV9|.|.|TRBJ2-3
TGTGCCAGCAGCGTAGGCTTACGGGATACGCAGTATTTT
CASSVGLRDTQYF
>TRBV15|.|.|TRBJ2-1
TGTGCCACCAGCAGAGGGGGCAGCCACAATGAGCAGTTCTTC
CATSRGGSHNEQFF
>TRBV9|.|.|TRBJ2-1
TGTGCCAGCAGCCCCGGTGGTAGCGCCAATGAGCAGTTCTTC
CASSPGGSANEQFF
>TRBV5-1|many|TRBD1|TRBJ2-7
TGCGCCAGCAGTTCGGGACAGGGGGCATTTTCTTACGAGCAGTACTTC
CASSSGQGAFSYEQYF
>TRBV10-2|.|.|TRBJ1-1
TGCGCCAGCAGTGGGAACGGCATGAACACTGAAGCTCTCTTT
CASSGNGMNTEALF
>TRBV15|once|TRBD2|TRBJ2-1
TGCCAGCAGCCATGTAGCGGGAAGGGGATCTTC
CQQPCSGKGIF
>TRBV5-1|.|.|TRBJ2-2
TGCGCCAGCAGCCTAATGCCGCCAGGGATGGACACCGGGGAGCTGTTTTTT
CASSLMPPGMDTGELFF
>TRBV11-1|.|TRBD2|TRBJ2-1
TGTGCCAGCAGCTCCAAGCGGGGAAGCTCCTACAATGAGCAGTTCTTC
CASSSKRGSSYNEQFF
>TRBV2|.|TRBD2|TRBJ2-2
TGTGCCACCTTACTAGCGGGGGGGAATACCGGGGAGCTGTTTTTT
CATLLAGGNTGELFF
>TRBV5-1|.|.|TRBJ1-2
TGCGCCAGCAGCTTGGCCGGGCCAATACAGTTAGCCTATGGCTACACCTTC
CASSLAGPIQLAYGYTF
>TRBV7-8|.|.|TRBJ1-2
TGTGCCAGCAGCTCCCTCGGGTTGGACAAAGGCTATGGCTACACCTTC
CASSSLGLDKGYGYTF
>TRBV7-3|once|.|TRBJ2-7
TGTGCCAGCAGTTTGCGACAAAGCCTCTCCTACGAGCAGTACTTC
CASSLRQSLSYEQYF
>TRBV10-3|.|.|TRBJ2-7
TGTGCCATCAGGGGGCGAAGAGACGAGCAGTACTTC
CAIRGRRDEQYF
>TRBV20-1|.|.|TRBJ2-5
TGCAGTGCTAACTCCCCAGGGACCCAGTACTTC
CSANSPGTQYF
>TRBV10-3|.|TRBD1|TRBJ2-7
TGTGCCATCAGTGAGTCAGGGACAGACGAGCAGTACTTC
CAISESGTDEQYF
>TRBV20-1|.|TRBD2|TRBJ2-5
TGCAGTGCTAGTCGAAGAGTAGCGGGAGGAGAGACCCAGTACTTC
CSASRRVAGGETQYF
>TRBV24-1|few|TRBD1|TRBJ1-4
TGTGCCACCAGTGATCCGCTGACAGGGGATGAAAAACTGTTTTTT
CATSDPLTGDEKLFF
>TRBV29-1|.|TRBD1|TRBJ1-2
TGCAGCGCCACTCGGACAGGGGGCGGCTATGGCTACACCTTC
CSATRTGGGYGYTF
>TRBV10-3|few|.|TRBJ1-2
TGTGCCATCAGTGAGCAGACAGGCGCATATGGCTACACCTTC
CAISEQTGAYGYTF
>TRBV29-1|.|.|TRBJ2-1
TGCAGCGTTGAGGAGGCGACAACCTACAATGAGCAGTTCTTC
CSVEEATTYNEQFF
>TRBV24-1|.|.|TRBJ2-1
TGTGCCACCAGTGGGGTCTCCTACAATGAGCAGTTCTTC
CATSGVSYNEQFF
>TRBV25-1|many|TRBD1|TRBJ2-7
TGTGCCAGCAGTGTAACCCTGGGGGACAGCCTCTACGAGCAGTACTTC
CASSVTLGDSLYEQYF
>TRBV5-6|.|.|TRBJ2-1
TGTGCCAGCAGCTTTTTCGATGAGCAGTTCTTC
CASSFFDEQFF
>TRBV7-9|.|TRBD1|TRBJ2-5
TGCGCCAGCACCCCGTCAGGGGACAGGGGAGAGACCCAGTACTTC
CASTPSGDRGETQYF
>TRBV15|.|.|TRBJ2-7
TGTGCCAGCAGTGGGGACTCGGAGAACTTC
CASSGDSENF
>TRBV20-1|.|.|TRBJ1-2
TGCAGTGCTCGATGGACAACGCATGGCTACACCTTC
CSARWTTHGYTF
>TRBV10-2|few|.|TRBJ1-1
TGCGCCAGCAGTGAGTCGATGGCCGCAAACACTGAAGCTTTCTTT
CASSESMAANTEAFF
>TRBV6-1|once|TRBD1|TRBJ2-5
TGTGCCAGCAAAGTCGACAGGGCGAGGGAGACCCAGTACTTC
CASKVDRARETQYF
>TRBV20-1|.|TRBD2|TRBJ2-7
TGCAGTGCTAGTTATACTAGCGGTACCTACGAGCAGTACTTC
CSASYTSGTYEQYF
>TRBV29-1|.|.|TRBJ1-6
TGCAGCGTCCAAGTGGAGGGGTTAGGGTCACCCCTCCACTTT
CSVQVEGLGSPLHF
>TRBV5-6|.|.|TRBJ2-7
TGTGCCAGCAGCTTGGACGGGGGCGAGCAGTACTTC
CASSLDGGEQYF
>TRBV29-1|.|.|TRBJ2-1
TGCAGCGTGTTTACGCGGTCAGCCTACAATGAGCAGTTCTTC
CSVFTRSAYNEQFF
>TRBV7-6|.|TRBD1|TRBJ2-1
TGTGCCAGCAGCTCCGGGACAGTGAACTACAATGAGCAGTTCTTC
CASSSGTVNYNEQFF
>TRBV5-1|.|.|TRBJ2-1
TGTGCCAGCAGCGTAGGGCTCGGCTCCTACAATGAGCAGTTCTTC
CASSVGLGSYNEQFF
>TRBV25-1|.|TRBD2|TRBJ2-7
TGTGCCAGCAGGCCTAGCGGGGGTTCCTACGAGCAGTACTTC
CASRPSGGSYEQYF
>TRBV5-5|.|TRBD1|TRBJ2-1
TGTGCCAGCAGCCGGGGACAGGGACGTACCAATGAGCAGTTCTTC
CASSRGQGRTNEQFF
>TRBV24-1|once|.|TRBJ2-7
TGTGCCACCAGTGAGACCGGGGGCAGAAAAGACTACGAGCAGTACTTC
CATSETGGRKDYEQYF
>TRBV10-3|.|.|TRBJ1-1
TGTGCCATCAGTGCAACGGAGTTGGAAGCTTTCTTT
CAISATELEAFF
>TRBV20-1|.|.|TRBJ2-7
TGCAGTGCTAGACCCGATAGCGGCTACGAGCAGTACTTC
CSARPDSGYEQYF
>TRBV29-1|.|TRBD1|TRBJ1-1
TGCAGCGTTGAGGGACAGGGGAGCACTGAAGCTTTCTTT
CSVEGQGSTEAFF
>TRBV4-1|.|.|TRBJ1-1
TGCGCCAGCAGCCAAGCGGGTAGGGACGCTTTCTTT
CASSQAGRDAFF
>TRBV29-1|.|.|TRBJ1-3
TGCAGCGTTGAGGTTCTCTCTGGAAACACCATATATTTT
CSVEVLSGNTIYF
>TRBV5-1|.|.|TRBJ2-2
TGCGCCAGCAGGTGGGACGGGGAGCTGTTTTTT
CASRWDGELFF
>TRBV4-2|few|TRBD2|TRBJ2-1
TGTGCCAGCAGCCAAGCAAATAGCGGGGGGACCTACAATGAGCAGTTCTTC
CASSQANSGGTYNEQFF
>TRBV6-5|many|.|TRBJ1-6
TGTGCCAGCAGCGCGGACGTGTTGAGGGAAGGAGGGTCACCCCTCCACTTT
CASSADVLREGGSPLHF
>TRBV19|once|.|TRBJ1-4
TGTGCCAGTAGTACCAACCCGTGGGTTATGGGTGAAAAACTGTTTTTT
CASSTNPWVMGEKLFF
>TRBV24-1|.|.|TRBJ2-7
TGTGCCACCAGCGTGACAGGACGGGGCGAGCAGTACTTC
CATSVTGRGEQYF
>TRBV7-6|.|TRBD2|TRBJ2-3
TGTGCCAGCAGCAAGGGACTAGCGGGGGGGCCGGCAGATACGCAGTATTTT
CASSKGLAGGPADTQYF
>TRBV15|.|.|TRBJ1-5
TGTGCCACCAGCATGGGGACCCTCAGTGGCAATCAGCCCCAGCATTTT
CATSMGTLSGNQPQHF